This T cell receptor beta chain came from a study of shared clonotypes between healthy human individuals. Overall study results and limits: Clonotype sharing among donors was thought likely to change with sequencing depth. In the sorted subsets, rarefaction showed sequencing was incomplete despite large depth. The sole specimen, blood, was sampled, and tissue repertoires likely differ. The low donor count limited represented genetic and exposure-history diversity.

The germline V gene encodes CDR1 SGDLS and CDR2 YYNGEE. V gave up 3 bases and J gave up 4 bases, with 10 bases separating them. The CDR3 spans 13 residues. Regarding this clone: Its target is not known.

Sequencing used immunoSEQ multiplex PCR; TCRdb keeps in-frame clones, though not all of them. The repertoire holds some 1,100,000 clones, with around 78% as singletons. This clonotype was obtained from a man aged 18 to 30 in good health. Some clones in this sample may be carry-over from other donors' samples. V and J are TRBV9 and TRBJ2-5; no clear D gene. The sample taken for sequencing was memory CD4+ T cells from PBMCs. The subset was: CD45RA-negative fraction. The CDR3, as DNA: TGTGCCAGCAGCGCCCCATCCTCAGAGACCCAGTACTTC. Its translation is CASSAPSSETQYF.